Shown below are 20 T cell receptor beta chains from a single sample sequenced in a study of CD8 T cells in Susac syndrome. Reverse transcription used 0.5 to 1 ug RNA and random hexamers. From the immunoSEQ multiplex PCR reads, TCRdb called clonotypes with MiXCR, one entry per CDR3 protein. Here the sample spans approximately 300,000 distinct CDR3 sequences, about 91% being singletons. The sample was CD8+ T cells from PBMCs. Every receptor here comes from a human donor with multiple sclerosis.

The chain carries TRBV20-1 and TRBJ2-2, with 9 bases that match TRBD2. The CDR3 consists of 15 residues. Germline CDR1 reads DFQATT; CDR2 reads SNEGSKA (reference sequence). V was clipped by 4 bases and J by 3 bases; unmatched bases: 6. In nucleotides, the CDR3 is TGCAGTGCTAAGGTAGCGGGAGAGGACACCGGGGAGCTGTTTTTT. It codes for CSAKVAGEDTGELFF.

The rearrangement links TRBV7-9 to TRBJ2-7; TRBD1 agrees at 9 bases. Germline lookup yields CDR1 SEHNR and CDR2 FQNEAQ (reference sequence). J gave up 6 bases and V 3 bases, and 9 bases lay outside the gene matches. The CDR3 runs 15 residues. The DNA of the CDR3 is TGTGCCAGCAGCTTGCCGGGACAGGGACGTCTCGAGCAGTACTTC. Its translation: CASSLPGQGRLEQYF.

This clonotype came up once. The V call is TRBV28, the J call TRBJ2-1, with 13 bases matching TRBD2. This CDR3 has 17 amino acids. Per germline, CDR1 MDHEN and CDR2 SYDVKM. The ends lost 5 bases at V and 3 bases at J; junction bases unmatched: 7. CDR3 protein: CASSAGLAGAFYNEQFF. The CDR3, as DNA: TGTGCCAGCAGTGCTGGACTAGCGGGGGCTTTCTACAATGAGCAGTTCTTC. The full variable domain, completed using reference TRBV28 and TRBJ2-1, is DVKVTQSSRYLVKRTGEKVFLECVQDMDHENMFWYRQDPGLGLRLIYFSYDVKMKEKGDIPEGYSVSREKKERFSLILESASTNQTSMYLCASSAGLAGAFYNEQFFGPGTRLTVL.

This chain joins TRBV29-1 and TRBJ2-2, with D uncertain. The length of the CDR3 is 12 residues. V was clipped by 2 bases and J by 3 bases, with 4 bases between them. Germline loops: CDR1 SQVTM, CDR2 ANQGSEA. The DNA of the CDR3 is TGCAGCGTTGAACCAGACACCGGGGAGCTGTTTTTT. Protein sequence: CSVEPDTGELFF.

The J gene is TRBJ2-5, the V gene TRBV20-1; perhaps D is TRBD1 or TRBD2 (5 bases each). Per the germline V gene, CDR1 is DFQATT and CDR2 is SNEGSKA (reference sequence). V lost 4 bases and J 0 bases, leaving 9 bases between the germline ends. The CDR3 is 13 residues long. CDR3 in amino acids: CSATGPYQETQYF. The CDR3 DNA follows: TGCAGTGCTACGGGACCCTACCAAGAGACCCAGTACTTC.

The chain combines TRBV12-5 with TRBJ2-1; no reliable D call. The germline V gene encodes CDR1 LGHNT and CDR2 FRNRAP. The CDR3 is 14 residues long. Trimming cost V 1 base and J 4 bases, with 8 bases left between them. The CDR3 coding sequence is TGTGCTAGTGGTTTGGATTTGGGGTACAATGAGCAGTTCTTC. The encoded protein is CASGLDLGYNEQFF.

The gene calls are TRBV20-1 and TRBJ2-7; D possibly corresponds to TRBD2 (5 bases). Trimming removed 1 base at V and 4 bases at J, with 8 bases between. Germline values: CDR1 DFQATT, CDR2 SNEGSKA (reference sequence). The CDR3 runs 12 residues. CDR3 sequence: CSARVEGYEQYF. CDR3 in DNA: TGCAGTGCTAGAGTAGAGGGTTACGAGCAGTACTTC.

This chain connects TRBV7-9 to TRBJ2-1, with TRBD2 identical over 9 bases. Looked up from germline, CDR1 is SEHNR and CDR2 is FQNEAQ (reference sequence). With V trimmed by 2 bases and J by 8 bases, 13 bases remained unmatched. The length of the CDR3 is 17 residues. Here the CDR3 DNA reads TGTGCCAGCAGCTTAATTTCCGGCGGGAGGGCCGGCTATGAGCAGTTCTTC. Protein: CASSLISGGRAGYEQFF.

This clonotype was counted only a few times. The J gene is TRBJ2-7, the V gene TRBV27; the D is unclear. Trimming stripped 3 bases from V and 2 bases from J, with 11 bases between. From germline, CDR1 is MNHEY and CDR2 SMNVEV (reference sequence). The CDR3 is 14 residues long. The chain's CDR3 is CASSFGLNPYEQYF. In DNA, the CDR3 is TGTGCCAGCAGTTTTGGGCTAAATCCCTACGAGCAGTACTTC.

The chain links TRBV5-4 to TRBJ2-7, with D possibly TRBD2 on 6 matching bases. Deletions cut 4 bases from V and 3 bases from J, with 14 bases between. Germline lookup yields CDR1 SGHNT and CDR2 YYREEE (reference sequence). This CDR3 is built from 14 residues. This CDR3 is CASSPSAGGYEQYF. CDR3 bases: TGTGCCAGCAGCCCTAGCGCCGGGGGCTACGAGCAGTACTTC.

This clonotype was observed a handful of times. V and J are TRBV4-3 and TRBJ2-7; D is perhaps TRBD2 (6 bases). Germline values: CDR1 LGHNA, CDR2 YSLEER. Trimming took off 3 bases at V and 0 bases at J, with 15 bases between the two ends. The CDR3 totals 16 residues. The CDR3 coding sequence is TGCGCCAGCAGCCAGGTGGACGGGAGCCTCTCCTACGAGCAGTACTTC. It translates to CASSQVDGSLSYEQYF.

V usage is TRBV12-3 or TRBV12-4 and J usage is TRBJ2-3; D possibly corresponds to TRBD1 (5 bases). The V end lost 1 base, the J end lost 2 bases, and 10 bases lay between the germline ends. The CDR3 spans 15 residues. The CDR3 DNA sequence: TGTGCCAGCAGTTTAGGTGGGGCAGACACAGATACGCAGTATTTT. Residues: CASSLGGADTDTQYF.

As DNA, the CDR3 is TGTGCCAGCAGGACCCAGGGGATTCCCTACGAGCAGTACTTC. Protein: CASRTQGIPYEQYF. This rearrangement joins TRBV28 to TRBJ2-7; a weak D match, TRBD1 (6 bases). The CDR3 consists of 14 residues. The V end lost 6 bases, the J end lost 2 bases, and 14 bases lay between the germline ends. Germline-derived CDR1 and CDR2 are MDHEN and SYDVKM.

This chain links TRBV20-1 with TRBJ2-1; D might be TRBD1 or TRBD2, each matching 7 bases. V dropped 0 bases and J dropped 4 bases, with 10 bases sitting between them. Germline CDR1 is DFQATT and CDR2 is SNEGSKA (reference sequence). The CDR3 has 14 amino acids. CDR3 protein: CSARDRGGYNEQFF. The DNA of the CDR3 is TGCAGTGCTAGAGACAGGGGGGGATACAATGAGCAGTTCTTC.

This clonotype has a single count. The chain employs TRBV20-1 and TRBJ2-7; 12 bases match TRBD1. This CDR3 has 18 residues. Germline CDR1 is DFQATT and CDR2 is SNEGSKA (reference sequence). V was clipped by 3 bases and J by 7 bases; unmatched bases: 19. The CDR3, as DNA: TGCAGTGCTAGTCCCGGGACAGGGGGCCCATGGCTCGTTCTTGAGCAGTACTTC. Protein product: CSASPGTGGPWLVLEQYF.

V and J are TRBV28 and TRBJ2-7; TRBD2 agrees at 7 bases. The CDR3 totals 15 residues. Trimming took 2 bases from V and 2 from J; bases not matched to a gene: 6. CDR1 is MDHEN and CDR2 is SYDVKM in the germline V gene. CDR3 sequence: CASSLRGELPYEQYF. The CDR3 DNA reads as TGTGCCAGCAGTTTACGGGGGGAACTGCCCTACGAGCAGTACTTC.

This clonotype was seen a single time. The chain couples TRBV5-1 to TRBJ2-7; tentative D call: TRBD2 (5 bases). Trimming removed 0 bases at V and 3 bases at J, with 22 bases between. CDR3 length: 18 amino acids. Germline lookup yields CDR1 SGHRS and CDR2 YFSETQ. CDR3 protein: CASSLASVLSAAGYEQYF. The CDR3 coding sequence is TGCGCCAGCAGCTTGGCGTCGGTCCTATCGGCGGCGGGCTACGAGCAGTACTTC.

The chain recombines TRBV7-9 with TRBJ2-7; no reliable D call. Germline loops: CDR1 SEHNR, CDR2 FQNEAQ (reference sequence). Deletions cut 5 bases from V and 2 bases from J, with 16 bases between. This CDR3 has 15 residues. The CDR3 nucleotides are TGTGCCAGCAGCGCCCTGGCCGCTAACGCCTACGAGCAGTACTTC. It is translated as CASSALAANAYEQYF.

This clonotype has only a few counts. The chain links TRBV6-1 to TRBJ2-6; 7 bases agree with TRBD1. V was pared by 6 bases and J by 3 bases, with 5 bases of the junction left unmatched. Germline V gene data show CDR1 as MNHNS and CDR2 as SASEGT. This CDR3 is 15 amino acids long. As DNA, the CDR3 is TGTGCCAGCAGAGGGGGCAACTTTGGGGCCAACGTCCTGACTTTC. This gives the protein CASRGGNFGANVLTF.

The chain employs TRBV4-3 and TRBJ1-6; D ambiguous. Germline assignment: CDR1 LGHNA and CDR2 YSLEER. V was pared by 0 bases and J by 10 bases, with 4 bases between. The CDR3 contains 12 residues. For the CDR3, the DNA is TGCGCCAGCAGCCAAGACGGATCACCCCTCCACTTT. It is translated as CASSQDGSPLHF.